The 30 T cell receptor beta chains given below trace back to one sample, sequenced in a study of spatial heterogeneity in lung cancer (dated by TCRdb to between 2019 and 2020). This specimen's time point label, interpreted: sample taken at primary tumor resection. Libraries were prepared through 5' RACE. Sequencing used a NextSeq 500. Using fastp at Q25 and MiXCR, TCRdb reprocessed the public reads and kept productive beta chains. Rows with one shared CDR3 protein collapse into an entry with the most common genes and DNA. This sample lists about 45,000 distinct CDR3 sequences; roughly an eighth were detected once. The ten largest clones represent 55% to 60% of the sample. The sequencing used PBMCs, collected at surgery. The receptors derive from a male donor with early-stage non-small cell lung cancer.

The gene calls are TRBV6-5 and TRBJ2-3; TRBD2 agrees at 10 bases. CDR1 is MNHEY, CDR2 SVGAGI, per germline. The CDR3 spans 15 residues. V was clipped by 5 bases and J by 9 bases; unmatched bases: 11. The CDR3 nucleotides read TGTGCCAGCAGTGCCCTCCTAGCGGGAGTAGGAACGCAGTATTTT. As protein: CASSALLAGVGTQYF.

The chain is built from TRBV2 and TRBJ2-2; TRBD2 aligns across 11 bases. This CDR3 comprises 15 residues. Trimming at V came to 2 bases and at J to 9 bases, leaving 5 bases not matched to a gene. Germline CDR1 SNHLY, CDR2 FYNNEI. The CDR3 protein is CASSERTSGGRELFF. As DNA, the CDR3 is TGTGCCAGCAGTGAAAGAACTAGCGGGGGTAGGGAGCTGTTTTTT.

The chain carries TRBV2 and TRBJ2-3; D gene ambiguous. V was cut by 8 bases and J by 4 bases, with 10 bases left in between. The CDR3 runs 12 residues. Germline loops: CDR1 SNHLY, CDR2 FYNNEI. The CDR3 region is CASLGSADTQYF. Written as DNA, the CDR3 is TGTGCCAGCTTAGGATCCGCAGATACGCAGTATTTT.

V and J are TRBV28 and TRBJ2-7; 8 positions agree with TRBD2. The CDR3 loop spans 16 amino acids. V was clipped by 3 bases and J by 4 bases; unmatched bases: 11. Germline V gene data show CDR1 as MDHEN and CDR2 as SYDVKM. CDR3 region: CASSLSETSARYEQYF. The CDR3 coding sequence is TGTGCCAGCAGTTTGTCTGAGACTAGCGCCAGGTACGAGCAGTACTTC.

This clonotype was recorded at least ten times. The chain has TRBV13 and TRBJ2-3; D remains ambiguous. The CDR3 sequence is 13 residues long. V gave up 5 bases and J gave up 0 bases, with 6 bases separating them. CDR1 and CDR2 (germline): PRHDT, FYEKMQ (reference sequence). The CDR3 region is CASSTTSTDTQYF. In DNA, the CDR3 is TGTGCCAGCAGCACCACTAGCACAGATACGCAGTATTTT.

V gene TRBV20-1 combines with J gene TRBJ2-7; the D gene is possibly TRBD2 (7 bases). The CDR3 is 15 amino acids. The germline gives CDR1 DFQATT, CDR2 SNEGSKA (reference sequence). Between the trimmed V and J ends, which lost 3 bases and 0 bases, there was a span of 15 bases. The CDR3 region is CSARGASGPSYEQYF. CDR3 DNA: TGCAGTGCTAGGGGGGCTAGCGGTCCCTCCTACGAGCAGTACTTC.

This chain links TRBV5-1 with TRBJ2-2, with D tentatively TRBD1 (5 bases). V lost 4 bases and J 7 bases, leaving 5 bases between the germline ends. The germline V gene has CDR1 SGHRS and CDR2 YFSETQ. This CDR3 is 11 amino acids long. The chain's CDR3 is CASSDSGELFF. CDR3 in DNA: TGCGCCAGCAGCGACAGCGGGGAGCTGTTTTTT.

The genes are TRBV5-1 and TRBJ2-1; 15 bases fit TRBD2. J gave up 0 bases and V 4 bases, and 2 bases lay outside the gene matches. Germline CDR1 is SGHRS and CDR2 is YFSETQ. The CDR3 is made up of 17 amino acids. CDR3 region: CASSGLAGGDSYNEQFF. CDR3 DNA: TGCGCCAGCAGCGGACTAGCGGGAGGGGACTCCTACAATGAGCAGTTCTTC.

In regard to this clonotype: The junction and the germline gene differ at one end; a read error may be behind it. The rearrangement joins TRBV28 to TRBJ2-7; D not resolved. The germline V gene encodes CDR1 MDHEN and CDR2 SYDVKM. The CDR3 consists of 13 residues. CDR3 in amino acids: CASSLAVLAEQHF. In DNA, the CDR3 is TGTGCCAGCAGTTTGGCGGTTCTTGCGGAACAACACTTC.

This clonotype occurred many times. The genes are TRBV2 and TRBJ2-3; 9 bases line up with TRBD1. This CDR3 has 15 amino acids. V dropped 1 base and J dropped 3; count of bases not matched to a gene: 2. CDR1 is SNHLY, CDR2 FYNNEI, per germline. Here the CDR3 DNA reads TGTGCCAGCAGTGAAGGACAGGGGGTTACAGATACGCAGTATTTT. Translation: CASSEGQGVTDTQYF. Full variable domain (missing parts from reference TRBV2 and TRBJ2-3): EPEVTQTPSHQVTQMGQEVILRCVPISNHLYFYWYRQILGQKVEFLVSFYNNEISEKSEIFDDQFSVERPDGSNFTLKIRSTKLEDSAMYFCASSEGQGVTDTQYFGPGTRLTVL.

Regarding this clonotype: The conserved closing phenylalanine or tryptophan is absent in this CDR3, likely reflecting a read error. The DNA is omitted, as the CDR3 cannot be located on it reliably, and the CDR3 follows TCRdb's listing. The genes are TRBV5-6 and TRBJ2-7; the listed D gene, TRBD2, was not tested against the DNA. Germline values: CDR1 SGHDT, CDR2 YYEEEE. The CDR3 numbers 14 amino acids, ends counted. CDR3: CASSQRAGLAGALS.

The V and J genes are TRBV5-1 and TRBJ2-2; 9 bases line up with TRBD2. This CDR3 spans 18 amino acids. Looked up from germline, CDR1 is SGHRS and CDR2 is YFSETQ. V lost 0 bases, J lost 3 bases, and 9 bases stayed unmatched. The chain's CDR3 is CASSLAQRTSVDTGELFF. In DNA, the CDR3 is TGCGCCAGCAGCTTGGCCCAACGGACTAGCGTTGACACCGGGGAGCTGTTTTTT.

This clonotype was counted a few times. The CDR3 is CASSQIQGFTEAFF. DNA for the CDR3: TGCGCCAGCAGCCAAATACAGGGGTTCACTGAAGCTTTCTTT. The genes are TRBV4-1 and TRBJ1-1; 7 bases are shared with TRBD1. The trim removed 2 bases at V and 4 bases at J, leaving 4 bases unmatched. Germline V CDR1 and CDR2: MGHRA, YSYEKL. There are 14 residues in the CDR3.

A few counts support this clonotype. The chain employs TRBV5-4 and TRBJ1-2; D perhaps matches TRBD1 (5 bases). Germline V gene data show CDR1 as SGHNT and CDR2 as YYREEE (reference sequence). Between the trimmed V and J ends, which lost 0 bases and 2 bases, there was a span of 5 bases. The CDR3 spans 13 residues. The DNA for the CDR3 is TGTGCCAGCAGCTTGGAGGGGAACTATGGCTACACCTTC. Translation: CASSLEGNYGYTF.

This clonotype was picked up many times. CDR3 DNA: TGTGCCAGCAGGCCTACTAGCGGGAGCTACAATGAGCAGTTCTTC. Amino acids: CASRPTSGSYNEQFF. The chain is built from TRBV6-2 or TRBV6-3 and TRBJ2-1; 11 positions agree with TRBD2. CDR3 length: 15 residues. Germline loops: CDR1 MNHEY, CDR2 SVGEGT. V shed 6 bases, J shed 3 bases, and the junction held 4 bases outside the gene matches.

The chain is built from TRBV28 and TRBJ2-2, with D perhaps TRBD2 (6 bases). The CDR3 totals 16 residues. In germline, CDR1 is MDHEN, CDR2 SYDVKM. The V end was cut by 6 bases, the J end by 0 bases, with 14 bases between. The CDR3 protein is CASSLGLAANTGELFF. DNA of the CDR3: TGTGCCAGCAGCTTAGGTTTAGCGGCGAACACCGGGGAGCTGTTTTTT. The complete variable domain, with remaining parts taken from reference TRBV28 and TRBJ2-2, reads DVKVTQSSRYLVKRTGEKVFLECVQDMDHENMFWYRQDPGLGLRLIYFSYDVKMKEKGDIPEGYSVSREKKERFSLILESASTNQTSMYLCASSLGLAANTGELFFGEGSRLTVL.

This clonotype was recorded at least ten times. The gene calls are TRBV10-1 and TRBJ2-1, with D maybe TRBD1 (6 bases). Germline CDR1 reads WNHNN; CDR2 reads SYGVQD (reference sequence). The CDR3 is 13 residues long. Deletions cut 5 bases from V and 5 bases from J, with 10 bases between. CDR3 protein: CASSIPGDNEQFF. The DNA of the CDR3 is TGCGCCAGCAGTATCCCAGGGGACAATGAGCAGTTCTTC.

The V and J genes are TRBV7-2 and TRBJ1-1, with a possible D match to TRBD1 (6 bases). Germline V gene data show CDR1 as SGHTA and CDR2 as FQGNSA. The CDR3 is 14 residues long. V gave up 5 bases and J gave up 4 bases, with 14 bases separating them. Written as DNA, the CDR3 is TGTGCCAGCAGCCCTCAACAGGGACTCACTGAAGCTTTCTTT. The encoded protein is CASSPQQGLTEAFF.

This clonotype has a handful of counts. The chain employs TRBV3-1 and TRBJ2-3; the match to TRBD1 covers 9 bases. The CDR3 is made up of 15 amino acids. Per germline, CDR1 LGHDT and CDR2 YNNKEL (reference sequence). V lost 4 bases and J lost 2; bases outside the gene matches: 4. The CDR3 spells CASSRQGVSTDTQYF. CDR3 in DNA: TGTGCCAGCAGCCGACAGGGGGTTTCCACAGATACGCAGTATTTT.

The rearrangement joins TRBV6-1 to TRBJ2-6; 7 nucleotides line up with TRBD1. V gave up 5 bases and J gave up 2 bases; unmatched junction bases: 12. The V gene's germline CDR1 is MNHNS and CDR2 SASEGT. The CDR3 contains 18 residues. In nucleotides, the CDR3 is TGTGCCAGCAGTCCCCAGCCTAAGGGGGCAACTGGGGCCAACGTCCTGACTTTC. This translates into CASSPQPKGATGANVLTF.

Many counts were recorded for this clonotype. The V and J genes are TRBV7-6 and TRBJ1-1; D gene ambiguous. CDR1 is SGHVS, CDR2 FNYEAQ, per germline. Deletions cut 4 bases from V and 1 base from J, with 7 bases between. This CDR3 region has 13 residues. CDR3 coding DNA: TGTGCCAGCAGCTCTGACTCGAACACTGAAGCTTTCTTT. Residues: CASSSDSNTEAFF.

This chain joins TRBV25-1 and TRBJ1-3; a weak D match, TRBD1 (5 bases). The germline gives CDR1 MGHDK, CDR2 SYGVNS. V was pared by 5 bases and J by 2 bases, with 13 bases between. This CDR3 has 15 amino acids. The CDR3 region is CASSQEAGTGNTIYF. The CDR3 DNA is TGTGCCAGCAGTCAGGAAGCAGGGACTGGAAACACCATATATTTT.

This clonotype showed up many times. The DNA of the CDR3 is TGTGCCAGCAGCTGGACCCGCTCGGGGGACACCGGGGAGCTGTTTTTT. Its protein product is CASSWTRSGDTGELFF. This sequence joins TRBV5-6 and TRBJ2-2; D possibly corresponds to TRBD2 (6 bases). Trimming removed 3 bases at V and 3 bases at J, with 15 bases between. Germline CDR1 reads SGHDT; CDR2 reads YYEEEE. The CDR3 length is 16 residues.

This clonotype was recorded at least ten times. The chain uses TRBV7-9 and TRBJ2-7; D remains ambiguous. Between the trimmed V and J ends, which lost 4 bases and 3 bases, there was a span of 10 bases. CDR1 and CDR2 (germline): SEHNR, FQNEAQ (reference sequence). The CDR3 runs to 13 residues. The CDR3, as DNA: TGTGCCAGCAGCTCAGGACGGATCTACGAGCAGTACTTC. Translated, it gives CASSSGRIYEQYF.

CDR3 nucleotides: TGCAGTGCTAGTCCGGGGGCGAGCACAGATACGCAGTATTTT. It encodes CSASPGASTDTQYF. The rearrangement links TRBV20-1 to TRBJ2-3; the D gene could be TRBD1 or TRBD2 (6 bases each). V lost 3 bases and J 0 bases, leaving 10 bases between the germline ends. The CDR3 is made up of 14 amino acids. Germline CDR1 is DFQATT and CDR2 is SNEGSKA (reference sequence).

This chain uses TRBV27 with TRBJ2-3; D unclear. CDR1 is MNHEY and CDR2 is SMNVEV in the germline V gene (reference sequence). V gave up 8 bases and J gave up 0 bases, with 12 bases separating them. The CDR3 sequence is 14 residues long. The CDR3 reads CASSQVRSTDTQYF. In DNA form, the CDR3 reads TGTGCCAGCTCCCAAGTGCGCAGCACAGATACGCAGTATTTT.

There are a few counts of this clonotype. The chain is built from TRBV11-1 and TRBJ2-4; TRBD1 matches at 11 bases. Trimming cost V 3 bases and J 6 bases; bases outside gene matches: 1. The CDR3 contains 14 residues. Germline V gene sequence: CDR1 SGHAT, CDR2 FQDESV (reference sequence). The CDR3 protein is CASSLGQGVNIQYF. CDR3 nucleotides: TGTGCCAGCAGCTTGGGACAGGGGGTAAACATTCAGTACTTC.

This clonotype was recorded many times. The gene calls are TRBV10-3 and TRBJ2-7, with D perhaps TRBD1 (5 bases). V was pared by 2 bases and J by 0 bases, with 14 bases between. CDR1 and CDR2 (germline): ENHRY, SYGVKD. The CDR3 runs 16 residues. CDR3 sequence: CAISETTGFPSYEQYF. In DNA, the CDR3 is TGTGCCATCAGTGAGACCACAGGTTTCCCCTCCTACGAGCAGTACTTC.

This clonotype was observed a handful of times. This chain's CDR3 is CASSFARTSGKLFF. CDR3 sequence (DNA): TGTGCCAGCAGCTTCGCACGGACCTCTGGGAAACTGTTTTTT. The chain has TRBV7-2 and TRBJ1-4; the D is unclear. Germline CDR1 SGHTA, CDR2 FQGNSA. V lost 3 bases to trimming and J lost 11 bases, with 16 bases between them. The CDR3 totals 14 residues.

The chain links TRBV18 to TRBJ2-7, with 14 bases lining up with TRBD2. Germline trimming cut 6 bases from V and 2 bases from J; bases unmatched to any gene: 3. CDR1 and CDR2 from the germline V gene are KGHSH and LQKENI. CDR3 length: 15 amino acids. This CDR3 is CASSQGLAGAYEQYF. DNA of the CDR3: TGTGCCAGCTCCCAGGGACTAGCGGGAGCCTACGAGCAGTACTTC.